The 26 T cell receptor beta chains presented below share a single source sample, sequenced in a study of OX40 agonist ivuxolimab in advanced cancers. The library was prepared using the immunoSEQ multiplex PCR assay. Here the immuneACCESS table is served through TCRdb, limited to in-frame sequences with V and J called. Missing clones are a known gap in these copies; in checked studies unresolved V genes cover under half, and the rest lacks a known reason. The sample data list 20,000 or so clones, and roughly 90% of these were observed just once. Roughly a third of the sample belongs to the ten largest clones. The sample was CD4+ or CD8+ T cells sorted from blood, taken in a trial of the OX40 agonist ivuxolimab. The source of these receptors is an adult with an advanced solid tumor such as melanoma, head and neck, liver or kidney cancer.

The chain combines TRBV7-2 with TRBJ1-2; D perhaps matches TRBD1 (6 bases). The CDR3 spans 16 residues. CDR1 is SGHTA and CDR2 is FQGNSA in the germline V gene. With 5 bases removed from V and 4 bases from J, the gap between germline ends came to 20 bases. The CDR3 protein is CASSPYRQEVPYGYTF. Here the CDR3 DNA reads TGTGCCAGCAGCCCGTACCGACAGGAGGTCCCCTATGGCTACACCTTC.

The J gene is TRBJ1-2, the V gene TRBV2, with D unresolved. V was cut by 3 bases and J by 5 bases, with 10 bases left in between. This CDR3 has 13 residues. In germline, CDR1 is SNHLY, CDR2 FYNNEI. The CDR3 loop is CASSDEHVYGYTF. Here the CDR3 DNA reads TGTGCCAGCAGTGATGAACATGTGTATGGCTACACCTTC. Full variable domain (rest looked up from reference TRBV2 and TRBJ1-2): EPEVTQTPSHQVTQMGQEVILRCVPISNHLYFYWYRQILGQKVEFLVSFYNNEISEKSEIFDDQFSVERPDGSNFTLKIRSTKLEDSAMYFCASSDEHVYGYTFGSGTRLTVV.

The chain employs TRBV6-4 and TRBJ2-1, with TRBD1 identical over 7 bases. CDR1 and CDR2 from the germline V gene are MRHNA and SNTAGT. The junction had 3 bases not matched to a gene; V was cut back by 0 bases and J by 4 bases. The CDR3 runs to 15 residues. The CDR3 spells CASSDSGTEYNEQFF. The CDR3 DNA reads TGTGCCAGCAGTGACTCTGGGACAGAATACAATGAGCAGTTCTTC.

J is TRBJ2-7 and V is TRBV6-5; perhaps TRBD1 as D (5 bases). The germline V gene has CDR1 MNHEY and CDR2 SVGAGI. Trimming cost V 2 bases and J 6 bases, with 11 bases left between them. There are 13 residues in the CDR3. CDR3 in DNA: TGTGCCAGCAGTTACCGTGGGGCCTTCGAGCAGTACTTC. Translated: CASSYRGAFEQYF.

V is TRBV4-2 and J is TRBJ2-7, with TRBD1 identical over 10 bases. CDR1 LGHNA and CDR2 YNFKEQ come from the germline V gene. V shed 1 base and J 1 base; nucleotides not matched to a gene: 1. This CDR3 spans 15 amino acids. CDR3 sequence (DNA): TGTGCCAGCAGCCAAGGGACAGGGGGGTCCTACGAGCAGTACTTC. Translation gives CASSQGTGGSYEQYF.

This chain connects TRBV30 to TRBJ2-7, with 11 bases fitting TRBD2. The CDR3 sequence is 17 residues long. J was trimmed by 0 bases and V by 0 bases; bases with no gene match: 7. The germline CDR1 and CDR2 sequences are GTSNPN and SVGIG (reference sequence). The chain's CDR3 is CAWSVEPSGRSSYEQYF. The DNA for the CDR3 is TGTGCCTGGAGTGTTGAGCCTAGCGGGAGGAGCTCCTACGAGCAGTACTTC. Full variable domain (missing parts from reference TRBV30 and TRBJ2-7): SQTIHQWPATLVQPVGSPLSLECTVEGTSNPNLYWYRQAAGRGLQLLFYSVGIGQISSEVPQNLSASRPQDRQFILSSKKLLLSDSGFYLCAWSVEPSGRSSYEQYFGPGTRLTVT.

The CDR3 DNA reads TGTGCCAGCAGCTTAGTCAGGTTAGCGGGCCGTATAAACAATGAGCAGTTCTTC. This encodes CASSLVRLAGRINNEQFF. The V and J genes are TRBV7-9 and TRBJ2-1, with TRBD2 matching 7 bases. This CDR3 comprises 18 residues. Germline assignment: CDR1 SEHNR and CDR2 FQNEAQ (reference sequence). V trimming: 1 base; J trimming: 5 bases; junction bases outside the gene matches: 14.

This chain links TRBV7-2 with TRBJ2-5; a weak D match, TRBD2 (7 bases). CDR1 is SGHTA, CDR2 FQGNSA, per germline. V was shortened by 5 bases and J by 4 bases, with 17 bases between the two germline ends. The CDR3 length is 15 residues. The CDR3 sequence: CASSPLAGGLETQYF. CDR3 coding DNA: TGTGCCAGCAGCCCACTAGCCGGGGGGCTAGAGACCCAGTACTTC.

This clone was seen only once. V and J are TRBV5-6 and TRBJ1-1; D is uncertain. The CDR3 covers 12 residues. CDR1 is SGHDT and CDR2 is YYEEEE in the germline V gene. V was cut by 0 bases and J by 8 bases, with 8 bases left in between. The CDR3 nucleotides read TGTGCCAGCAGCTTGGGGGCAGCCGAAGCTTTCTTT. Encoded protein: CASSLGAAEAFF. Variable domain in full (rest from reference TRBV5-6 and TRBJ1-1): DAGVTQSPTHLIKTRGQQVTLRCSPKSGHDTVSWYQQALGQGPQFIFQYYEEEERQRGNFPDRFSGHQFPNYSSELNVNALLLGDSALYLCASSLGAAEAFFGQGTRLTVV.

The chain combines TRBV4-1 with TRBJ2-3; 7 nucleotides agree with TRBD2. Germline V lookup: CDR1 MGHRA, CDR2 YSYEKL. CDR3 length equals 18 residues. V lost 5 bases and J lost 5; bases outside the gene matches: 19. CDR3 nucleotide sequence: TGCGCCAGCAGCTGGGGGGGTCGAGAGCGCCCCAGGGTAGATACGCAGTATTTT. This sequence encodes CASSWGGRERPRVDTQYF.

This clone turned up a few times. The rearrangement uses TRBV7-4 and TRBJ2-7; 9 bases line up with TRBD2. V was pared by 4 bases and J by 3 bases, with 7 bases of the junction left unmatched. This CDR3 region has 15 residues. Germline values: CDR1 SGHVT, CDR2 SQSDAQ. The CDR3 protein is CASSYRLAVNYEQYF. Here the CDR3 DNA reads TGTGCCAGCAGCTACCGACTAGCGGTAAACTACGAGCAGTACTTC.

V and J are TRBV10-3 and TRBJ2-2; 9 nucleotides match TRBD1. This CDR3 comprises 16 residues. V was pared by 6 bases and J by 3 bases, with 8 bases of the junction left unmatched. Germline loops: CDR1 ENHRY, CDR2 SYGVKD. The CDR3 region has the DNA TGTGCCATCAGGCCGGGACAGGGATTGGACACCGGGGAGCTGTTTTTT. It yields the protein CAIRPGQGLDTGELFF.

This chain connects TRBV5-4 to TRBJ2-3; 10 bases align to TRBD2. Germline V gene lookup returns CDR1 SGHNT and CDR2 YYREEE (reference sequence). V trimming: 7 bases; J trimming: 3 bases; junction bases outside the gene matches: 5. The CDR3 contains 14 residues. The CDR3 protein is CASALAGVTDTQYF. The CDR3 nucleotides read TGTGCCAGCGCGCTAGCGGGAGTGACAGATACGCAGTATTTT.

The CDR3 nucleotides are TGCGCCAGCAGCCAAGAGGCAGGACCTTCCTACGAGCAGTACTTC. Translation gives CASSQEAGPSYEQYF. The chain links TRBV4-3 to TRBJ2-7; no clear D. The CDR3 is made up of 15 amino acids. V shed 0 bases and J shed 1 base, with 10 bases lying between them. Germline V CDR1 and CDR2: LGHNA, YSLEER.

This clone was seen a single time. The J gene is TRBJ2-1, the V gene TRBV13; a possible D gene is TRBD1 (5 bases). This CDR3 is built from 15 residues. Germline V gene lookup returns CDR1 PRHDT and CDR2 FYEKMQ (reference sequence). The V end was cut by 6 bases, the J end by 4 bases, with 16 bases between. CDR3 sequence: CASRRVGEGYNEQFF. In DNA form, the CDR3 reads TGTGCCAGCAGACGAGTAGGGGAAGGGTACAATGAGCAGTTCTTC.

This CDR3 is CASSSWAGGSTDTQYF. The DNA of the CDR3 is TGTGCCAGCAGCTCCTGGGCGGGAGGAAGCACAGATACGCAGTATTTT. The V and J genes are TRBV7-9 and TRBJ2-3; 8 bases map to TRBD2. The ends lost 4 bases at V and 0 bases at J; junction bases unmatched: 6. The CDR3 length is 16 residues. Germline CDR1 and CDR2: SEHNR and FQNEAQ (reference sequence).

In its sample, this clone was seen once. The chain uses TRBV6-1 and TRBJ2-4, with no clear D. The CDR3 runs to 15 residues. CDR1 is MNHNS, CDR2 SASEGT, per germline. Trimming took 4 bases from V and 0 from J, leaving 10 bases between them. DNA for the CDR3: TGTGCCAGCAGTGGTTCTGGTCTAGCCAAAAACATTCAGTACTTC. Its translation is CASSGSGLAKNIQYF.

The DNA for the CDR3 is TGTGCCAGTAGTAAGAACAGGGGAAGTGGGGAGACCCAGTACTTC. It is translated as CASSKNRGSGETQYF. The chain uses TRBV19 and TRBJ2-5, with 7 nucleotides matching TRBD1. In germline, CDR1 is LNHDA, CDR2 SQIVND (reference sequence). CDR3 length: 15 residues. V gave up 4 bases and J gave up 5 bases; unmatched junction bases: 10.

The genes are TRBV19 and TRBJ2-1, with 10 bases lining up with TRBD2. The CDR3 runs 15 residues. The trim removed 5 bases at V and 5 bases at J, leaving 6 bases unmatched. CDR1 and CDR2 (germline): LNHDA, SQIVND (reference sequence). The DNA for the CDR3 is TGTGCCAGTAGTTATGGACTAGCGGTACACAATGAGCAGTTCTTC. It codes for CASSYGLAVHNEQFF.

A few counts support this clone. The CDR3 DNA is TGCGCCAGCAGCCTAAACCCACCGGGACACCCGAACACTGAAGCTTTCTTT. Protein: CASSLNPPGHPNTEAFF. This rearrangement joins TRBV4-1 to TRBJ1-1; a possible D gene is TRBD1 (6 bases). This CDR3 spans 17 amino acids. From germline, CDR1 is MGHRA and CDR2 YSYEKL. The V end lost 4 bases, the J end lost 1 base, and 19 bases lay between the germline ends.

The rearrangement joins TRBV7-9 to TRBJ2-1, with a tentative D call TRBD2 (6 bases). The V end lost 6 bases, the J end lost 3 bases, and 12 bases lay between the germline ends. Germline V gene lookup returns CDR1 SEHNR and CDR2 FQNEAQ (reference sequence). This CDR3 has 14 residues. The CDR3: CASRLQTSYNEQFF. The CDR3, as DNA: TGTGCCAGCAGACTCCAGACTAGCTACAATGAGCAGTTCTTC. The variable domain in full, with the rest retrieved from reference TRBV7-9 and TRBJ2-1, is DTGVSQNPRHKITKRGQNVTFRCDPISEHNRLYWYRQTLGQGPEFLTYFQNEAQLEKSRLLSDRFSAERPKGSFSTLEIQRTEQGDSAMYLCASRLQTSYNEQFFGPGTRLTVL.

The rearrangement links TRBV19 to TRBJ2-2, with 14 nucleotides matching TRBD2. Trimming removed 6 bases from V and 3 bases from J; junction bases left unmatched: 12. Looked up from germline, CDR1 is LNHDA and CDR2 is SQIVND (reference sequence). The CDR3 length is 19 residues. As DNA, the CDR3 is TGTGCCAGTAGATCGGACGGATTGGGACTAGCGGGAGACACCGGGGAGCTGTTTTTT. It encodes CASRSDGLGLAGDTGELFF.

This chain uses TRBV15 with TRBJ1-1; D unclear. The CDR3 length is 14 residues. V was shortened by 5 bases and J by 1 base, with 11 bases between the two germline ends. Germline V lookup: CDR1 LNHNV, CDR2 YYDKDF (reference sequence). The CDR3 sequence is CATSPIMRNTEAFF. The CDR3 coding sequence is TGTGCCACCAGCCCCATCATGCGGAACACTGAAGCTTTCTTT.

CDR3 nucleotide sequence: TGTGCCAGCAGCAAAGTTGCAACTAATGAAAAACTGTTTTTT. It codes for CASSKVATNEKLFF. The chain employs TRBV5-6 and TRBJ1-4; D is unresolved. CDR3 size: 14 residues. Germline CDR1 and CDR2: SGHDT and YYEEEE. Trimming stripped 4 bases from V and 0 bases from J, with 7 bases between.

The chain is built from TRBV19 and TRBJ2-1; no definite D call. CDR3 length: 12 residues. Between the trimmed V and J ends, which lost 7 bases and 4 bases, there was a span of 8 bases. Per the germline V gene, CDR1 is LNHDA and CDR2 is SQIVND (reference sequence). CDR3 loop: CASKNGYNEQFF. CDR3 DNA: TGTGCCAGTAAAAACGGATACAATGAGCAGTTCTTC. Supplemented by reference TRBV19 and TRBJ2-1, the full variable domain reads DGGITQSPKYLFRKEGQNVTLSCEQNLNHDAMYWYRQDPGQGLRLIYYSQIVNDFQKGDIAEGYSVSREKKESFPLTVTSAQKNPTAFYLCASKNGYNEQFFGPGTRLTVL.

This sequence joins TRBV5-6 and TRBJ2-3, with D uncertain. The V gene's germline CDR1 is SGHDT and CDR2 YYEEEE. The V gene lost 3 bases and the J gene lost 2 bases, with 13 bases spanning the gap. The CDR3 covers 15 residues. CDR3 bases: TGTGCCAGCAGCTGGGTGGAATCCTACACAGATACGCAGTATTTT. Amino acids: CASSWVESYTDTQYF. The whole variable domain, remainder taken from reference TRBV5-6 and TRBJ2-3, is DAGVTQSPTHLIKTRGQQVTLRCSPKSGHDTVSWYQQALGQGPQFIFQYYEEEERQRGNFPDRFSGHQFPNYSSELNVNALLLGDSALYLCASSWVESYTDTQYFGPGTRLTVL.